This TCR beta chain was captured by sequencing in a study of blood T cell repertoires in COVID-19. As for the study in general: PBMCs, B-cell-depleted T cells, or T cells were the source of the cDNA or gDNA that made up the material.

How the authors handled the data: By means of reference gene primer amplification, nucleated cell counts were estimated. The data were produced by immunoSEQ multiplex PCR, yet TCRdb's version contains in-frame clones alone and is incomplete. V, J and clone size were drawn from that table, and D and trimming were deduced from the DNA. Altogether roughly 84,000 clones are present, over 70% being singletons, with the ten largest covering about 4.2%. Trimming stripped 0 bases from V and 3 bases from J, with 11 bases between. Germline CDR1 reads LNHNV; CDR2 reads YYDKDF (reference sequence). This CDR3 is 15 amino acids long.

Material: peripheral blood. The receptor comes from a woman aged 50 to 65 with acute or convalescent COVID-19. The chain has TRBV15 and TRBJ1-1; unclear D gene. CDR3 in amino acids: CATSRDLGRDTEAFF. The CDR3 nucleotides read TGTGCCACCAGCAGAGATCTGGGCCGAGACACTGAAGCTTTCTTT.